This is a list of T cell receptor beta chains from one sample in a study of blood T cells in healthy people across ages. TCRdb re-derived calls from the 5' RACE reads in MiXCR, one entry per CDR3 protein. The sample shows roughly 1.9 million distinct CDR3 sequences, 30% to 40% of them seen only once. The sample was blood. The source is a human donor in good health. The CDR3 runs from the conserved cysteine through the conserved F or W. D genes are given only for firm matches. Expanded clones get a size class; other rows say once, few or many, or leave the size out.

clone_size	d_call	v_call	j_call	cdr3_aa	cdr3_nt
few	-	TRBV5-1	TRBJ2-5	CASSLIDLEETQYF	TGCGCCAGCAGCTTGATAGACTTGGAAGAGACCCAGTACTTC
-	TRBD1	TRBV27	TRBJ2-3	CASSFPGTGGETDTQYF	TGTGCCAGCAGTTTCCCTGGGACAGGGGGGGAAACAGATACGCAGTATTTT
many	TRBD1	TRBV7-9	TRBJ2-1	CASSFRDSYNEQFF	TGTGCCAGCAGTTTCCGGGACAGTTACAATGAGCAGTTCTTC
-	-	TRBV11-2	TRBJ1-1	CASIRGHMNTEAFF	TGTGCCAGCATAAGAGGACACATGAACACTGAAGCTTTCTTT
few	-	TRBV2	TRBJ1-4	CASSGRTSTNEKLFF	TGTGCCAGCAGTGGTAGGACCTCAACTAATGAAAAACTGTTTTTT
-	-	TRBV5-1	TRBJ2-1	CASTSGASGYNEQFF	TGCGCCAGCACCTCAGGGGCTAGCGGATACAATGAGCAGTTCTTC
few	-	TRBV15	TRBJ2-5	CATSREGLVGQYF	TGTGCCACCAGCAGGGAAGGCCTGGTTGGGCAGTACTTC
few	-	TRBV7-2	TRBJ2-7	CASSFWGRDEQYF	TGTGCCAGCAGCTTTTGGGGGAGAGACGAGCAGTACTTC
-	-	TRBV7-3	TRBJ2-1	CASSLRGWYISYNEQFF	TGTGCCAGCAGCTTAAGGGGTTGGTATATCTCCTACAATGAGCAGTTCTTC
-	TRBD2	TRBV25-1	TRBJ2-3	CASSESIGRGGADTQYF	TGTGCCAGCAGTGAAAGTATCGGGCGGGGGGGAGCAGATACGCAGTATTTT
-	-	TRBV25-1	TRBJ1-1	CASSETMRTEAFF	TGTGCCAGTAGTGAAACCATGAGGACTGAAGCTTTCTTT
-	TRBD1	TRBV7-2	TRBJ2-5	CAGSLAPGQQETQYF	TGTGCCGGCAGCTTAGCGCCGGGACAGCAAGAGACCCAGTACTTC
-	-	TRBV6-6	TRBJ1-2	CASSFGMGHGYTF	TGTGCCAGCAGCTTCGGAATGGGTCATGGCTATACCTTC
-	TRBD1	TRBV5-1	TRBJ1-6	CASSSLTGGANSPLHF	TGCGCCAGCAGCTCCCTAACAGGGGGAGCTAATTCACCCCTCCACTTT
many	-	TRBV29-1	TRBJ2-1	CSVEDYRHNEQFF	TGCAGCGTTGAAGACTACCGCCACAATGAGCAGTTCTTC
few	-	TRBV6-1	TRBJ1-1	CASLKWRPHEAFF	TGTGCCAGTTTGAAGTGGAGGCCCCACGAAGCTTTCTTT
few	-	TRBV5-1	TRBJ2-7	CASSPTGLIYEQYF	TGCGCCAGCAGTCCGACAGGCCTCATCTACGAGCAGTACTTC
-	TRBD2	TRBV28	TRBJ2-1	CASSSPWRGSGGEVNEQFF	TGTGCCAGCAGTTCCCCCTGGAGAGGTAGCGGGGGGGAAGTTAATGAGCAGTTCTTC
-	TRBD1	TRBV15	TRBJ2-5	CANFLLNRGSQETQYF	TGTGCCAATTTCCTACTTAACAGGGGATCCCAAGAGACCCAGTACTTC
-	-	TRBV12-3/TRBV12-4	TRBJ2-1	CASSLFGGPPYNEQFF	TGTGCCAGCAGTTTATTCGGGGGTCCCCCCTACAATGAGCAGTTCTTC
-	-	TRBV5-1	TRBJ2-3	CASSPPGLKEDTQYF	TGCGCCAGCAGCCCCCCGGGCCTTAAAGAAGATACGCAGTATTTT
-	TRBD2	TRBV20-1	TRBJ2-7	CSARGGGIIGEQYF	TGCAGTGCTAGAGGGGGGGGGATTATAGGCGAGCAGTACTTC
few	TRBD1	TRBV7-3	TRBJ2-3	CASSLMGQDPDTQYF	TGTGCCAGCAGCTTAATGGGACAGGACCCAGATACGCAGTATTTT
many	-	TRBV5-1	TRBJ2-7	CASSLGSNEQYF	TGTGCCAGCAGTTTGGGCTCTAACGAGCAGTACTTC
-	TRBD2	TRBV6-2/TRBV6-3	TRBJ2-1	CASRTSQFSGSSYNEQFF	TGTGCCAGCAGAACTTCCCAATTTAGCGGGAGCTCCTACAATGAGCAGTTCTTC
few	-	TRBV5-5	TRBJ2-5	CASSLELSRETQYF	TGTGCCAGCAGCTTGGAGCTATCTAGGGAGACCCAGTACTTC
-	-	TRBV3-1	TRBJ2-3	CASSQSGLLDTQYF	TGTGCCAGCAGCCAGTCTGGCCTCCTAGATACGCAGTATTTT
few	-	TRBV2	TRBJ1-2	CASTILRGDKLNYGYTF	TGTGCCAGCACGATTCTACGGGGGGACAAACTAAACTATGGCTACACCTTC
few	-	TRBV10-3	TRBJ1-4	CAISNPGGDEKLFF	TGTGCCATCAGTAACCCCGGCGGGGATGAAAAACTGTTTTTT
-	TRBD1	TRBV6-5	TRBJ2-1	CASSYLQTGADEQFF	TGTGCCAGCAGTTACTTGCAGACAGGGGCGGACGAGCAGTTCTTC
-	-	TRBV28	TRBJ1-2	CASSFPPYYGYTF	TGTGCCAGCAGTTTTCCCCCGTACTATGGCTACACCTTC
-	-	TRBV7-3	TRBJ2-7	CASSLMGGWEQYF	TGTGCCAGCAGCTTAATGGGGGGCTGGGAGCAGTACTTC
-	-	TRBV20-1	TRBJ2-7	CSARDLRKSYEQYF	TGCAGTGCTAGAGATCTCAGGAAATCCTACGAGCAGTACTTC
-	-	TRBV2	TRBJ2-5	CASSGGSRLGTQYF	TGTGCCAGCAGTGGGGGGAGCCGCCTCGGGACCCAGTACTTC
-	TRBD2	TRBV29-1	TRBJ2-1	CSVAGLAGDNEQFF	TGCAGCGTGGCGGGACTAGCGGGTGACAATGAGCAGTTCTTC
-	TRBD1	TRBV5-1	TRBJ1-4	CASSLTGQGLEKLFF	TGCGCCAGCAGCTTGACCGGACAGGGGTTGGAAAAACTGTTTTTT
few	-	TRBV30	TRBJ1-6	CAWSNGLGGSPLHF	TGTGCCTGGAGTAACGGCCTGGGGGGTTCACCCCTCCACTTT